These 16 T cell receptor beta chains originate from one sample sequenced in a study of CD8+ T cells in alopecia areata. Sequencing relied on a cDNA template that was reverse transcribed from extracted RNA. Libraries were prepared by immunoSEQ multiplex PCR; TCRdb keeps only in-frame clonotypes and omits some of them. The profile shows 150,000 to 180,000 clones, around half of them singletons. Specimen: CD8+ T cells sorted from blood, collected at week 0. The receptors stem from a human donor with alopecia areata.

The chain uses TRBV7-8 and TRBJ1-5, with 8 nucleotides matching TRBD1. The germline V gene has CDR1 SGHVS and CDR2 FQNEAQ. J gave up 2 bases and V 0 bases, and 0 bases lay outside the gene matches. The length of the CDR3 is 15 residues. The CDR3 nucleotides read TGTGCCAGCAGCTTAGCGGGACAGGGCAATCAGCCCCAGCATTTT. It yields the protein CASSLAGQGNQPQHF.

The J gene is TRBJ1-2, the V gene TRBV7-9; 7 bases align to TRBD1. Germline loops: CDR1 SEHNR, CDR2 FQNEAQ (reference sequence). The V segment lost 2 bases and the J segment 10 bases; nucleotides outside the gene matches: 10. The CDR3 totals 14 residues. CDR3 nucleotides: TGTGCCAGCAGCTTAAGATCCGGGACAGAATACTACACCTTC. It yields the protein CASSLRSGTEYYTF.

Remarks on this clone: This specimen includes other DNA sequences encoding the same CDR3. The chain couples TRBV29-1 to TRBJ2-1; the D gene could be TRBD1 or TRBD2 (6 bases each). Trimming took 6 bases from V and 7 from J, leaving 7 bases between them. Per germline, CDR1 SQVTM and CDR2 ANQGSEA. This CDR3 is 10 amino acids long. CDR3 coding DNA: TGCAGCGTAGGGGGGAATGAGCAGTTCTTC. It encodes CSVGGNEQFF.

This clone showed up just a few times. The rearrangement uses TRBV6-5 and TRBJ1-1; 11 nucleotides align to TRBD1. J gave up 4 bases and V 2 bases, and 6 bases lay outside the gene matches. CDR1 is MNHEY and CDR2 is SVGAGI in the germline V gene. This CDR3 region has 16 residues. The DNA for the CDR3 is TGTGCCAGCAGTTACGAGCCTGGGACAGGGGGCACTGAAGCTTTCTTT. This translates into CASSYEPGTGGTEAFF.

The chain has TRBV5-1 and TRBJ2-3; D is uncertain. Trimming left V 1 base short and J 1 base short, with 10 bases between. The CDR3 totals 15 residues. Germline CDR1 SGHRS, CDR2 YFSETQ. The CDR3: CASSLIKVGTDTQYF. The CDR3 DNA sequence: TGCGCCAGCAGCTTGATAAAGGTCGGCACAGATACGCAGTATTTT.

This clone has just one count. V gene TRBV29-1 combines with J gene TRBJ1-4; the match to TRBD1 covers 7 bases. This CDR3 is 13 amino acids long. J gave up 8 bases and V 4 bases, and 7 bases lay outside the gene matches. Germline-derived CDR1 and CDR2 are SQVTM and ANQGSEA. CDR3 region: CSVVAGGKEKLFF. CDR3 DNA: TGCAGCGTTGTCGCAGGGGGGAAGGAAAAACTGTTTTTT.

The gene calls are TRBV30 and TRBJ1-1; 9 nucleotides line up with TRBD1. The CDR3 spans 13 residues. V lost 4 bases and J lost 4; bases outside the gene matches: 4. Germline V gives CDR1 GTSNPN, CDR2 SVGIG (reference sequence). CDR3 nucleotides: TGTGCCTGGACCAGGACAGGGGCCACTGAAGCTTTCTTT. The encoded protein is CAWTRTGATEAFF. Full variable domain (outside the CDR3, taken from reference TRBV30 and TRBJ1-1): SQTIHQWPATLVQPVGSPLSLECTVEGTSNPNLYWYRQAAGRGLQLLFYSVGIGQISSEVPQNLSASRPQDRQFILSSKKLLLSDSGFYLCAWTRTGATEAFFGQGTRLTVV.

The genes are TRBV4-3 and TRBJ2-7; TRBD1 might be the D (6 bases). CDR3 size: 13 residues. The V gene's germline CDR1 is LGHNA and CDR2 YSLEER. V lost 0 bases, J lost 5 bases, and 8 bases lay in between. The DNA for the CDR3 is TGCGCCAGCAGCCAAGACAGGGGCGACGAGCAGTACTTC. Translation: CASSQDRGDEQYF.

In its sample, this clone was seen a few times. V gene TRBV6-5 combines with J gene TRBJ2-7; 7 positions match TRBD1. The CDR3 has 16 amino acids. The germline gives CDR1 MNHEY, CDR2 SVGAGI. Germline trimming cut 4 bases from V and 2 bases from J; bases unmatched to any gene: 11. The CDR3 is CASSSPDRVGTYEQYF. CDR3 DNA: TGTGCCAGCAGTTCCCCCGACAGGGTTGGGACCTACGAGCAGTACTTC.

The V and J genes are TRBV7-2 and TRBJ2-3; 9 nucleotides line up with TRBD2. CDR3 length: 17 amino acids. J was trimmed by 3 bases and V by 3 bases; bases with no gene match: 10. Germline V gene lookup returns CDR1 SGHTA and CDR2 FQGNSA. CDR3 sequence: CASSLLGGGARTDTQYF. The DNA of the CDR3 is TGTGCCAGCAGCTTGCTTGGCGGGGGGGCTAGGACAGATACGCAGTATTTT.

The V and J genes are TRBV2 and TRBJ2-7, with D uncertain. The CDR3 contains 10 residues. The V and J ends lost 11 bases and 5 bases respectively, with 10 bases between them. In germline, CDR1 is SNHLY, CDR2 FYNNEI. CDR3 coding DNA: TGTGCCCACGGTCAGAACGAGCAGTACTTC. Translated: CAHGQNEQYF.

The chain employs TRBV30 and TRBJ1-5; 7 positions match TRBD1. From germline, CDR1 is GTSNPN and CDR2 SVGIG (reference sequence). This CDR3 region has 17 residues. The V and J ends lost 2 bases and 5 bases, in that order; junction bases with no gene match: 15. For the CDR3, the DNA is TGTGCCTGGAGTCAAAGGATAGGGGGCATAGACGATCAGCCCCAGCATTTT. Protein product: CAWSQRIGGIDDQPQHF.

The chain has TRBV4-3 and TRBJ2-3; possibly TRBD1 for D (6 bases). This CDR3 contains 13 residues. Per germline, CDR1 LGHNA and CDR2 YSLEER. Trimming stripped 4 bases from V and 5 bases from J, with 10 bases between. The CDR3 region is CASSRHREDTQYF. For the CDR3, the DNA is TGCGCCAGCAGCCGCCACAGGGAAGATACGCAGTATTTT.

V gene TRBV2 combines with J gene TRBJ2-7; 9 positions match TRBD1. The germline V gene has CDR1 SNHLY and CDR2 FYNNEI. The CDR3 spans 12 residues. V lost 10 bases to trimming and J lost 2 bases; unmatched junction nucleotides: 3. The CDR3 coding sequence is TGTGCCATCCGGGACAGGGCCTACGAGCAGTACTTC. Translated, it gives CAIRDRAYEQYF.

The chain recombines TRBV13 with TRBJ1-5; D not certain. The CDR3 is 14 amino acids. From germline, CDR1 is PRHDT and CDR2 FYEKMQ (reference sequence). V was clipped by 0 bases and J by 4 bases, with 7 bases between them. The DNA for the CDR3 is TGTGCCAGCAGCTTAGGGACTAAAAATCAGCCCCAGCATTTT. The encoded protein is CASSLGTKNQPQHF.

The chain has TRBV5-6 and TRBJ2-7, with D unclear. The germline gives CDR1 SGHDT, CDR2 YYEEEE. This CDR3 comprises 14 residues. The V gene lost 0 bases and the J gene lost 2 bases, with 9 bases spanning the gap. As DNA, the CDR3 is TGTGCCAGCAGCTTGGCCTCAGGTCCCTACGAGCAGTACTTC. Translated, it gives CASSLASGPYEQYF. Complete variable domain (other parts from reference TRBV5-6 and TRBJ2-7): DAGVTQSPTHLIKTRGQQVTLRCSPKSGHDTVSWYQQALGQGPQFIFQYYEEEERQRGNFPDRFSGHQFPNYSSELNVNALLLGDSALYLCASSLASGPYEQYFGPGTRLTVT.